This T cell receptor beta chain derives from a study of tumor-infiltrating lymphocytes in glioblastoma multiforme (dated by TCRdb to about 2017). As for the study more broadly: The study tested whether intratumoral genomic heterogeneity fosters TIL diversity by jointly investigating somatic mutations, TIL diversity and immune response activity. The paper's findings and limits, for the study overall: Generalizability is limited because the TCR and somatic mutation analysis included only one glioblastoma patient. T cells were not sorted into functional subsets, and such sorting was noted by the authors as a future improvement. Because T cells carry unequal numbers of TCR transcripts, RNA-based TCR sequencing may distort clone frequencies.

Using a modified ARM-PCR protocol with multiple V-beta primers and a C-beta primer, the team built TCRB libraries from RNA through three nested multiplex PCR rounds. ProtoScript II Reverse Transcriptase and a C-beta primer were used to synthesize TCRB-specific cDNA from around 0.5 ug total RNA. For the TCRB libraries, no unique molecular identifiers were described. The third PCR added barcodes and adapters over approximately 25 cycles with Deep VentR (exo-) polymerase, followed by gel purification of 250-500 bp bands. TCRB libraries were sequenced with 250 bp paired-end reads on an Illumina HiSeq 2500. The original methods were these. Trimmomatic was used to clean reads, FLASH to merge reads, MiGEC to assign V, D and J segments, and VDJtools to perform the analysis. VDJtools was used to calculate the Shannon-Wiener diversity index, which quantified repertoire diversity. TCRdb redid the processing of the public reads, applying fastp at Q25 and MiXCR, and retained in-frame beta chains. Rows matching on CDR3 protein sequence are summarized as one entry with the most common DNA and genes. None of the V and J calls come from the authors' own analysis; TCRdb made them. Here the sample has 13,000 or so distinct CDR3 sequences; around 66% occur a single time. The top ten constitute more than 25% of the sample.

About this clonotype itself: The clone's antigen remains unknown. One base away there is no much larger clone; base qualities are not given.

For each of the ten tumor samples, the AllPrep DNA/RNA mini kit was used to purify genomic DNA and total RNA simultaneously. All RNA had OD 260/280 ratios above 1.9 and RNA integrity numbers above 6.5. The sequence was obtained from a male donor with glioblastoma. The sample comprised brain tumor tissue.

The CDR3 has the sequence CASVGGGQGSYGYTF. The sequenced DNA is TGTGCCAGCGTCGGGGGGGGACAGGGAAGCTATGGCTACACCTTC. This chain joins TRBV6-5 to TRBJ1-2; TRBD1 aligns with 9 central bases. V trim: 8 bases; J trim: 4 bases; unmatched bases: 11. From cysteine to phenylalanine, the CDR3 is 15 amino acids long. This entry keeps only the CDR3 DNA: 45 bases, framed from base 1. CDR1 MNHEY and CDR2 SVGAGI were looked up in the germline V gene.